This T cell receptor beta chain was retrieved from a study of blood T cells in healthy people across ages. Study-wide points: Changes seen in expanded clonotypes were possibly confounded by donor CMV status left unknown. Long-lived donors exceeded aged donors in naive CD4+ cells and diversity.

Together with a sample-barcoded 5' primer, a J-beta primer mix was included in a second PCR lasting about 7 to 11 cycles. A 12-random-nucleotide template-switch adaptor tagged each cDNA molecule. TCRdb itself ran the 5' RACE reads through MiXCR, one entry per CDR3 protein. The sample contains around 990,000 distinct CDR3 sequences, more than 30% of which appear only once. This clonotype was observed a handful of times. What it binds is unknown. The junction differs from germline at one of its ends, possibly a read error. Samples each had at least 6 micrograms of total RNA extracted. This TCR derives from a man younger than 30 in good health. Sequencing was done on a sample of blood.

The CDR3, as DNA: TGTGCTAGCAGCTTAGCATCTGGGCCGGGAAGCACAGATACGCAGTATTTT. Amino acid sequence: CASSLASGPGSTDTQYF. V usage is TRBV7-7 and J usage is TRBJ2-3; maybe TRBD2 (5 bases). The germline gives CDR1 SSHAT, CDR2 FNYEAQ (reference sequence). The CDR3 spans 17 residues.